What follows are 13 T cell receptor beta chains derived from one specimen sequenced in a study of blood T cell repertoires in COVID-19. Clones were read by immunoSEQ multiplex PCR, and TCRdb kept only the in-frame ones, dropping some. The data show fewer than 20,000 clones, with 70% to 90% seen just once and around half held by the top ten. Input material: peripheral blood. The receptors stem from a human donor in a cohort sampled during active COVID-19.

The J gene is TRBJ1-3, the V gene TRBV5-1; D may be TRBD1 (6 bases). Trimming stripped 3 bases from V and 0 bases from J, with 16 bases between. This CDR3 is 17 amino acids long. Germline CDR1 SGHRS, CDR2 YFSETQ. Here the CDR3 DNA reads TGCGCCAGCAGCTCGCGAATACAGGGCAGCTCTGGAAACACCATATATTTT. Translating gives CASSSRIQGSSGNTIYF. Filled out from reference TRBV5-1 and TRBJ1-3, the complete variable domain reads KAGVTQTPRYLIKTRGQQVTLSCSPISGHRSVSWYQQTPGQGLQFLFEYFSETQRNKGNFPGRFSGRQFSNSRSEMNVSTLELGDSALYLCASSSRIQGSSGNTIYFGEGSWLTVV.

This clone was counted once. The rearrangement joins TRBV10-3 to TRBJ2-2; D may be TRBD1 (5 bases). There are 15 residues in the CDR3. Looked up from germline, CDR1 is ENHRY and CDR2 is SYGVKD. The germline V and J ends were trimmed by 0 bases and 5 bases, with 10 bases remaining between them. As DNA, the CDR3 is TGTGCCATCAGTGAGTCGAAGGCAGGGACCGGGGAGCTGTTTTTT. Translating it yields CAISESKAGTGELFF.

This chain connects TRBV6-5 to TRBJ2-3, with D possibly matching TRBD2 (5 bases). Germline V gene data show CDR1 as MNHEY and CDR2 as SVGAGI. The germline V and J ends were trimmed by 6 bases and 2 bases, with 6 bases remaining between them. This CDR3 has 12 residues. DNA for the CDR3: TGTGCCAGCAGGGACTTCACAGATACGCAGTATTTT. Encoded protein: CASRDFTDTQYF.

This clone was observed a handful of times. The chain recombines TRBV7-9 with TRBJ1-3, with D unresolved. V was pared by 2 bases and J by 2 bases, with 7 bases between. Per germline, CDR1 SEHNR and CDR2 FQNEAQ (reference sequence). The CDR3 runs 14 residues. The CDR3 region has the DNA TGTGCCAGCAGCTTAAACCGCGCTGGAAACACCATATATTTT. Amino acids: CASSLNRAGNTIYF.

The chain joins TRBV13 to TRBJ1-1; no definite D call. The germline CDR1 and CDR2 sequences are PRHDT and FYEKMQ (reference sequence). Trimming took 0 bases from V and 0 from J, leaving 8 bases between them. This CDR3 has 15 amino acids. CDR3 residues: CASSLGGSMNTEAFF. CDR3 sequence (DNA): TGTGCCAGCAGCTTAGGTGGGAGCATGAACACTGAAGCTTTCTTT.

The chain uses TRBV7-9 and TRBJ2-1; TRBD1 matches at 7 bases. Trimming at V came to 2 bases and at J to 9 bases, leaving 7 bases not matched to a gene. The CDR3 consists of 14 residues. CDR1 and CDR2 (germline): SEHNR, FQNEAQ (reference sequence). CDR3 residues: CASSLQQGLGEQFF. The CDR3, as DNA: TGTGCCAGCAGCTTACAACAGGGGCTAGGTGAGCAGTTCTTC.

In this sample, this clone turned up once. The chain joins TRBV7-2 to TRBJ2-2, with D possibly being TRBD2 (5 bases). This CDR3 has 16 amino acids. In germline, CDR1 is SGHTA, CDR2 FQGNSA. The germline V and J ends were trimmed by 1 base and 0 bases, with 9 bases remaining between them. CDR3 loop: CASSLEEAANTGELFF. The CDR3 nucleotides read TGTGCCAGCAGCTTAGAGGAGGCAGCGAACACCGGGGAGCTGTTTTTT.

V and J are TRBV5-6 and TRBJ2-7, with TRBD1 matching over 9 bases. This CDR3 contains 14 residues. Looked up from germline, CDR1 is SGHDT and CDR2 is YYEEEE. Trimming took 5 bases from V and 3 from J; bases not matched to a gene: 6. The DNA for the CDR3 is TGTGCCAGCAGTCAGACAGGGGGAAACTACGAGCAGTACTTC. Translation: CASSQTGGNYEQYF.

This chain links TRBV18 with TRBJ2-3; no firm D call. V lost 3 bases, J lost 4 bases, and 8 bases lay in between. Per the germline V gene, CDR1 is KGHSH and CDR2 is LQKENI. This CDR3 is built from 13 residues. The CDR3 DNA reads as TGTGCCAGCTCACCCCCAGGCGCAGATACGCAGTATTTT. It encodes CASSPPGADTQYF. The full variable domain, rest sourced from reference TRBV18 and TRBJ2-3, is NAGVMQNPRHLVRRRGQEARLRCSPMKGHSHVYWYRQLPEEGLKFMVYLQKENIIDESGMPKERFSAEFPKEGPSILRIQQVVRGDSAAYFCASSPPGADTQYFGPGTRLTVL.

A note on this clone: One end of the junction is discordant with germline, which a read error may explain. The V call is TRBV7-9, the J call TRBJ2-1, with D maybe TRBD1 (5 bases). Looked up from germline, CDR1 is SEHNR and CDR2 is FQNEAQ (reference sequence). The CDR3 extends over 12 amino acids. The CDR3 DNA reads TGTGCCAGCACCTTACAGGTGGATGAGCAGTTCTTC. This translates into CASTLQVDEQFF.

This chain joins TRBV10-2 and TRBJ1-1; D is uncertain. The CDR3 is 13 amino acids. Germline CDR1 and CDR2: WSHSY and SAAADI. The ends were cut back, 6 bases at V and 0 bases at J, with 8 bases in the middle. Here the CDR3 reads CASRTTMNTEAFF. CDR3 nucleotide sequence: TGCGCCAGCAGGACAACCATGAACACTGAAGCTTTCTTT.

The chain has TRBV18 and TRBJ1-4; D not resolved. Germline V gene sequence: CDR1 KGHSH, CDR2 LQKENI. The CDR3 has 15 amino acids. With 1 base removed from V and 7 bases from J, the gap between germline ends came to 13 bases. In DNA form, the CDR3 reads TGTGCCAGCTCACCACGAGGGCTAGGGTCTGAAAAACTGTTTTTT. This gives the protein CASSPRGLGSEKLFF.

This clone appeared once. The genes are TRBV10-3 and TRBJ1-1, with 7 bases identical to TRBD1. The J segment lost 10 bases and the V segment lost 2 bases, leaving 10 bases of the junction unmatched. Looked up from germline, CDR1 is ENHRY and CDR2 is SYGVKD. The CDR3 contains 14 residues. The CDR3 DNA sequence: TGTGCCATCAGTGAGCCGGACAGGTCCGTGGTAGCTTTCTTT. Amino acid sequence: CAISEPDRSVVAFF.